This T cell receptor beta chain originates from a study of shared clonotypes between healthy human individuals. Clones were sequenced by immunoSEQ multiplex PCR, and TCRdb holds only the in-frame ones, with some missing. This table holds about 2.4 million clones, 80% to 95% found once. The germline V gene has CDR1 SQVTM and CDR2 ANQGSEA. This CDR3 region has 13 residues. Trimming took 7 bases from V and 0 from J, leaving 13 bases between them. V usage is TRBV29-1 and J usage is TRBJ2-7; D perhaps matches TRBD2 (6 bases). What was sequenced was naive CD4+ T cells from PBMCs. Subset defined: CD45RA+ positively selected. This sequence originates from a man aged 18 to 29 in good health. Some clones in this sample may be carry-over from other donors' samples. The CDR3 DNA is TGCAGCGCCACTGGCGGGGCCTCCTACGAGCAGTACTTC. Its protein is CSATGGASYEQYF.